This T cell receptor beta chain was profiled in a study of blood T cell repertoires in COVID-19. The germline CDR1 and CDR2 sequences are MGHDK and SYGVNS. Trimming removed 9 bases from V and 2 bases from J; junction bases left unmatched: 8. This CDR3 contains 14 residues. Data came from immunoSEQ multiplex PCR; TCRdb stores just in-frame clones and leaves some out. The repertoire has about 190,000 clones, about nine tenths of them found once; the top ten carry about 6.7%. The sequenced material came from peripheral blood. This TCR was recovered from a man aged 40-50 years with acute or convalescent COVID-19. The chain recombines TRBV25-1 with TRBJ2-3; 7 bases align to TRBD1. CDR3 DNA sequence: TGTGCCAGTACATTAGGGGGCATCACAGATACGCAGTATTTT. Translation: CASTLGGITDTQYF.